This T cell receptor (beta chain) stems from a study of identifying expanded T cells in peripheral blood. Healthy donors had no documented immune events, such as infections, while sampled. CDR3 length: 11 residues. Between the trimmed V and J ends, which lost 8 bases and 8 bases, there was a span of 13 bases. Germline V gene data show CDR1 as DFQATT and CDR2 as SNEGSKA (reference sequence). Clones were read by immunoSEQ multiplex PCR, and TCRdb kept only the in-frame ones, dropping some. The repertoire holds 55,000 to 60,000 clones, over 85% seen once, with 3.6% in the top ten. A remark on this clone: Antigen specificity is unknown.

Study-level points and caveats: Over approximately two and four weeks, about 17 and 20 clones changed, versus approximately 1.1 between replicates. Clone count variance between roughly 2-week samples rose with total template count.

The gene calls are TRBV20-1 and TRBJ2-1, with D perhaps being TRBD1 or TRBD2 (5 bases each). This sequence was found in a person aged 18 to 75 in good health. Source material: blood. This CDR3 is CSTPGTDEQFF. CDR3 in DNA: TGCAGTACGCCGGGGACCGATGAGCAGTTCTTC.